This TCR beta chain was recorded in a study of shared clonotypes between healthy human individuals. Study details: The study enrolled a couple of women and three men aged 18 to 49.

In the case of this clone: Antigen: not known.

Study results and caveats: Larger richness was generally estimated for naive than memory subsets. The represented genetic and exposure-history diversity was limited by the small number of donors.

Profiled with immunoSEQ multiplex PCR; TCRdb holds only in-frame clones, not every one. Here the sample spans 1.5 million to 2.5 million clones, just under 95% being singletons. CD45RO-negative CD8 cells positively selected for CCR7 made up the naive population, which excluded terminally differentiated effector memory CD45RA+ cells. The CDR3 is 20 amino acids. The V segment lost 5 bases and the J segment 3 bases; nucleotides outside the gene matches: 24. Germline assignment: CDR1 LNHDA and CDR2 SQIVND (reference sequence). The V call is TRBV19, the J call TRBJ2-7, with TRBD1 identical over 8 bases. The TCR sequence derives from a young man in good health. Sequencing was carried out using naive CD8+ T cells sorted from blood. CDR3 in amino acids: CASSAWIRGPNHRTFYEQYF. CDR3 coding DNA: TGTGCCAGTAGTGCATGGATCAGGGGGCCGAACCACCGAACCTTCTACGAGCAGTACTTC.